Shown below are 32 T cell receptor beta chains from a single sample sequenced in a study of shared T cell receptors in the human thymus. Clones were sequenced by immunoSEQ multiplex PCR, and TCRdb holds only the in-frame ones, with some missing. The sample holds over 650,000 clones; about 90% are singletons and the top ten take about 0.0094%. These data also featured in a second study, about human thymus T cells.

Sequencing was done on a sample of thymocytes. All receptors come from a boy younger than two with a congenital heart defect.

CDR3 bases: TGTGCCAGCAGCTTAGTTAGCCACGAGCAGTACTTC. Translated: CASSLVSHEQYF. The chain combines TRBV7-9 with TRBJ2-7; D uncertain. V lost 1 base to trimming and J lost 5 bases, with 6 bases between them. From germline, CDR1 is SEHNR and CDR2 FQNEAQ (reference sequence). There are 12 residues in the CDR3.

The chain employs TRBV27 and TRBJ2-1; no clear D gene. From germline, CDR1 is MNHEY and CDR2 SMNVEV (reference sequence). This CDR3 region has 14 residues. V lost 6 bases and J 10 bases, leaving 19 bases between the germline ends. For the CDR3, the DNA is TGTGCCAGCAGCCCTAAAACCCCTAGAAACGAGCAGTTCTTC. Translation gives CASSPKTPRNEQFF.

The chain combines TRBV27 with TRBJ1-6; 8 bases map to TRBD1. The CDR3 length is 16 residues. The V gene end was trimmed by 4 bases and the J gene end by 5 bases; junction bases not matched to a gene: 7. The germline gives CDR1 MNHEY, CDR2 SMNVEV (reference sequence). The CDR3 nucleotides are TGTGCCAGCAGTTCCCAGGGGGCTTTTAATAATTCACCCCTCCACTTT. Encoded protein: CASSSQGAFNNSPLHF.

This chain joins TRBV4-1 and TRBJ2-1; the match to TRBD2 covers 7 bases. The germline gives CDR1 MGHRA, CDR2 YSYEKL. V shed 0 bases, J shed 4 bases, and the junction held 6 bases outside the gene matches. This CDR3 region has 16 residues. In nucleotides, the CDR3 is TGCGCCAGCAGCCAAGATGGGAGGGAGGGTTACAATGAGCAGTTCTTC. Amino acid sequence: CASSQDGREGYNEQFF.

The chain has TRBV29-1 and TRBJ1-1, with D perhaps TRBD1 (5 bases). Germline values: CDR1 SQVTM, CDR2 ANQGSEA. V lost 1 base to trimming and J lost 1 base, with 16 bases between them. The CDR3 is made up of 16 amino acids. The CDR3 is CSVEVEDSGPNTEAFF. As DNA, the CDR3 is TGCAGCGTTGAAGTTGAAGACAGTGGGCCGAACACTGAAGCTTTCTTT.

The CDR3 here is CASSASGLAVEQFF. The CDR3 DNA reads TGCGCCAGCAGCGCATCCGGACTAGCGGTTGAGCAGTTCTTC. V gene TRBV4-3 combines with J gene TRBJ2-1, with 10 bases aligning to TRBD2. Germline CDR1 LGHNA, CDR2 YSLEER. V lost 5 bases to trimming and J lost 9 bases; unmatched junction nucleotides: 7. This CDR3 has 14 amino acids.

This chain joins TRBV9 and TRBJ1-2, with D unresolved. From germline, CDR1 is SGDLS and CDR2 YYNGEE. V lost 3 bases to trimming and J lost 1 base, with 22 bases between them. The CDR3 is 18 residues long. CDR3 nucleotides: TGTGCCAGCAGCGGAAGCCGGTTCCCACATAGCCTTAACTATGGCTACACCTTC. Translation gives CASSGSRFPHSLNYGYTF.

The chain combines TRBV4-1 with TRBJ1-5; TRBD1 agrees at 8 bases. CDR3 length equals 15 residues. V was pared by 3 bases and J by 5 bases, with 6 bases of the junction left unmatched. Germline-derived CDR1 and CDR2 are MGHRA and YSYEKL. CDR3 sequence reads: CASSHSDRAYQPQHF. CDR3 nucleotide sequence: TGCGCCAGCAGCCACTCGGACAGGGCATATCAGCCCCAGCATTTT.

The V call is TRBV6-4, the J call TRBJ1-2; no reliable D call. This CDR3 region has 15 residues. V gave up 6 bases and J gave up 6 bases, with 20 bases separating them. Germline CDR1 MRHNA, CDR2 SNTAGT. The CDR3 DNA reads as TGTGCCAGCAGAGATACGGGGAGGGCAGGTAATGGCTACACCTTC. This encodes CASRDTGRAGNGYTF.

This clone was picked up one time. The CDR3 reads CASSLAWTSGNGAHTDTQYF. CDR3 nucleotide sequence: TGTGCCAGCAGCTTAGCTTGGACTAGCGGGAATGGGGCACACACAGATACGCAGTATTTT. The V gene is TRBV7-8, the J gene TRBJ2-3; TRBD2 matches 12 bases. Per germline, CDR1 SGHVS and CDR2 FQNEAQ. V dropped 0 bases and J dropped 2; count of bases not matched to a gene: 12. The CDR3 runs 20 residues.

The V gene is TRBV11-3, the J gene TRBJ2-3; perhaps TRBD1 as D (5 bases). Germline assignment: CDR1 SGHNT and CDR2 YENEEA. V lost 5 bases and J 3 bases, leaving 15 bases between the germline ends. The CDR3 consists of 15 residues. CDR3 residues: CASSKRGDITDTQYF. Written as DNA, the CDR3 is TGTGCCAGCAGCAAAAGGGGCGATATAACAGATACGCAGTATTTT.

This chain links TRBV4-3 with TRBJ1-1, with 7 bases that match TRBD1. The CDR3 spans 17 residues. The V gene end was trimmed by 0 bases and the J gene end by 4 bases; junction bases not matched to a gene: 11. Per the germline V gene, CDR1 is LGHNA and CDR2 is YSLEER. CDR3 in amino acids: CASSQDGTTGESTEAFF. The CDR3 DNA sequence: TGCGCCAGCAGCCAAGATGGGACCACAGGGGAGAGCACTGAAGCTTTCTTT.

The rearrangement uses TRBV4-3 and TRBJ2-7; 8 positions match TRBD1. The length of the CDR3 is 19 residues. Losses at the gene ends were 0 bases for V and 2 bases for J; bases not matched to a gene: 15. Germline assignment: CDR1 LGHNA and CDR2 YSLEER. CDR3 region: CASSQETPGGQVLAYEQYF. The CDR3 region has the DNA TGCGCCAGCAGCCAAGAGACCCCCGGGGGACAGGTTCTCGCCTACGAGCAGTACTTC.

The rearrangement uses TRBV15 and TRBJ2-7, with D possibly TRBD2 on 6 matching bases. V was trimmed by 2 bases and J by 5 bases, leaving 16 bases between them. Germline CDR1 is LNHNV and CDR2 is YYDKDF (reference sequence). This CDR3 is built from 15 residues. CDR3 nucleotides: TGTGCCACCAGCAGACCAGGAGGGCCCACTGACGAGCAGTACTTC. This codes for CATSRPGGPTDEQYF.

This chain uses TRBV19 with TRBJ1-2, with D possibly matching TRBD1 (6 bases). The CDR3 has 12 amino acids. Between the trimmed V and J ends, which lost 6 bases and 6 bases, there was a span of 11 bases. The germline V gene has CDR1 LNHDA and CDR2 SQIVND (reference sequence). The CDR3 here is CASRANRDGYTF. The CDR3 region has the DNA TGTGCCAGTAGGGCGAACAGGGATGGCTACACCTTC.

This chain links TRBV5-1 with TRBJ1-2; 11 positions agree with TRBD1. The CDR3 runs to 17 residues. CDR1 is SGHRS, CDR2 YFSETQ, per germline. The V gene end was trimmed by 0 bases and the J gene end by 3 bases; junction bases not matched to a gene: 7. The CDR3 reads CASSLGAGTGGDYGYTF. DNA of the CDR3: TGCGCCAGCAGCTTGGGAGCCGGGACAGGGGGGGACTATGGCTACACCTTC.

J is TRBJ2-4 and V is TRBV4-3; 12 nucleotides agree with TRBD2. The CDR3 totals 19 residues. Germline trimming cut 3 bases from V and 1 base from J; bases unmatched to any gene: 10. Germline V gives CDR1 LGHNA, CDR2 YSLEER. This CDR3 reads CASSQVLAGGPVAKNIQYF. CDR3 sequence (DNA): TGCGCCAGCAGCCAGGTTCTAGCGGGGGGGCCCGTGGCCAAAAACATTCAGTACTTC.

The count of this clone is one. The chain combines TRBV7-9 with TRBJ1-4, with D tentatively TRBD1 (5 bases). The CDR3 spans 14 residues. V shed 4 bases and J shed 8 bases, with 14 bases lying between them. CDR1 and CDR2 (germline): SEHNR, FQNEAQ (reference sequence). CDR3 loop: CASSSPTAREKLFF. CDR3 bases: TGTGCCAGCAGCTCCCCGACAGCCCGGGAAAAACTGTTTTTT.

In this sample, this clone turned up once. The chain recombines TRBV2 with TRBJ2-7, with 7 positions matching TRBD1. Germline V gene data show CDR1 as SNHLY and CDR2 as FYNNEI. J lost 4 bases, V lost 7 bases, and 4 bases had no gene match. The CDR3 sequence is 12 residues long. CDR3 nucleotide sequence: TGTGCCAGCAAGGGACAGCCTTACGAGCAGTACTTC. The encoded protein is CASKGQPYEQYF.

CDR3 DNA: TGTGCCAGCAGTCCGAAAACATACACAGATACGCAGTATTTT. This codes for CASSPKTYTDTQYF. The chain joins TRBV27 to TRBJ2-3; D gene unclear. Trimming removed 5 bases from V and 2 bases from J, with 11 bases in between. This CDR3 has 14 residues. The germline CDR1 and CDR2 sequences are MNHEY and SMNVEV (reference sequence).

The rearrangement links TRBV9 to TRBJ1-2; no clear D gene. This CDR3 comprises 16 residues. V lost 4 bases, J lost 3 bases, and 19 bases lay in between. Looked up from germline, CDR1 is SGDLS and CDR2 is YYNGEE. CDR3 sequence: CASSSPAAVIDYGYTF. DNA for the CDR3: TGTGCCAGCAGCTCACCGGCGGCAGTAATCGACTATGGCTACACCTTC.

The chain combines TRBV6-1 with TRBJ2-1, with D unclear. Germline V gene sequence: CDR1 MNHNS, CDR2 SASEGT. V gave up 3 bases and J gave up 10 bases, with 4 bases separating them. The CDR3 extends over 10 amino acids. Here the CDR3 reads CASSDREQFF. The CDR3 nucleotides read TGTGCCAGCAGTGACAGGGAGCAGTTCTTC.

The chain recombines TRBV29-1 with TRBJ1-1; D may be TRBD1 (5 bases). Germline V gene data show CDR1 as SQVTM and CDR2 as ANQGSEA. The CDR3 spans 13 residues. The germline V and J ends were trimmed by 8 bases and 0 bases, with 13 bases remaining between them. For the CDR3, the DNA is TGCAGCCCCATAAGGGGTTTGAACACTGAAGCTTTCTTT. It translates to CSPIRGLNTEAFF. Looking up the rest from reference TRBV29-1 and TRBJ1-1 gives the full variable domain: SAVISQKPSRDICQRGTSLTIQCQVDSQVTMMFWYRQQPGQSLTLIATANQGSEATYESGFVIDKFPISRPNLTFSTLTVSNMSPEDSSIYLCSPIRGLNTEAFFGQGTRLTVV.

The gene calls are TRBV30 and TRBJ1-5; perhaps TRBD1 as D (5 bases). V was cut by 1 base and J by 6 bases, with 13 bases left in between. The CDR3 spans 14 residues. Looked up from germline, CDR1 is GTSNPN and CDR2 is SVGIG (reference sequence). Here the CDR3 DNA reads TGTGCCTGGAGTGGGAACAGGTTGAGTCAGCCCCAGCATTTT. This gives the protein CAWSGNRLSQPQHF.

The genes are TRBV30 and TRBJ2-1, with 13 positions matching TRBD2. This CDR3 comprises 19 residues. Trimming removed 0 bases from V and 2 bases from J; junction bases left unmatched: 10. From germline, CDR1 is GTSNPN and CDR2 SVGIG (reference sequence). The CDR3, as DNA: TGTGCCTGGAGTGTAAATACTAGCGGGAGGGGCCGGGCCTACAATGAGCAGTTCTTC. This sequence encodes CAWSVNTSGRGRAYNEQFF.

This sequence joins TRBV29-1 and TRBJ2-7; 8 bases map to TRBD1. This CDR3 has 14 residues. Losses at the gene ends were 1 base for V and 2 bases for J; bases not matched to a gene: 4. Per germline, CDR1 SQVTM and CDR2 ANQGSEA. Here the CDR3 reads CSVEGGQGTYEQYF. CDR3 sequence (DNA): TGCAGCGTTGAAGGAGGACAGGGAACCTACGAGCAGTACTTC.

The chain employs TRBV11-2 and TRBJ1-1, with D possibly being TRBD1 (5 bases). The CDR3 totals 16 residues. CDR1 and CDR2 (germline): SGHAT, FQNNGV. The V end was cut by 4 bases, the J end by 0 bases, with 15 bases between. Written as DNA, the CDR3 is TGTGCCAGCAGCTCCGTGCAGGGACTCCTGAACACTGAAGCTTTCTTT. Its protein is CASSSVQGLLNTEAFF.

J is TRBJ1-2 and V is TRBV7-6; the match to TRBD1 covers 8 bases. The V and J ends lost 5 bases and 7 bases, in that order; junction bases with no gene match: 6. Germline values: CDR1 SGHVS, CDR2 FNYEAQ. The CDR3 consists of 13 residues. The CDR3 nucleotides are TGTGCCAGCAGCCTGGACAGGGAGGGTGGCTACACCTTC. Its translation: CASSLDREGGYTF.

A few counts support this clone. J is TRBJ2-5 and V is TRBV5-1, with TRBD2 identical over 11 bases. This CDR3 spans 16 amino acids. J was trimmed by 0 bases and V by 4 bases; bases with no gene match: 5. Germline loops: CDR1 SGHRS, CDR2 YFSETQ. CDR3 sequence reads: CASSQLAGAYQETQYF. The CDR3 DNA reads as TGCGCCAGCAGCCAACTAGCGGGGGCGTACCAAGAGACCCAGTACTTC.

Only one count was recorded for this clone. The chain employs TRBV5-1 and TRBJ2-1, with 12 bases identical to TRBD2. This CDR3 region has 15 residues. CDR1 SGHRS and CDR2 YFSETQ come from the germline V gene. The junction had 6 bases not matched to a gene; V was cut back by 5 bases and J by 6 bases. In nucleotides, the CDR3 is TGCGCCAGCAGAGTGACTAGCGGGGGCTCCAATGAGCAGTTCTTC. Protein: CASRVTSGGSNEQFF.

The V and J genes are TRBV28 and TRBJ2-1; possibly TRBD1 for D (8 bases). V gave up 4 bases and J gave up 5 bases, with 15 bases separating them. There are 15 residues in the CDR3. The germline CDR1 and CDR2 sequences are MDHEN and SYDVKM. CDR3 sequence (DNA): TGTGCCAGCAGTTCGGACAGGGCGGGGGACAATGAGCAGTTCTTC. Translating it yields CASSSDRAGDNEQFF.

To note about this clone: One junction end disagrees with the germline gene, perhaps due to a read error. The chain is built from TRBV2 and TRBJ2-3; 10 nucleotides line up with TRBD2. There are 15 residues in the CDR3. The V gene's germline CDR1 is SNHLY and CDR2 FYNNEI. The CDR3 protein is CASREAGGRADTQYF. CDR3 bases: TGTGCCAGCAGAGAAGCGGGGGGGCGGGCAGATACGCAGTATTTT. Full variable domain (missing parts from reference TRBV2 and TRBJ2-3): EPEVTQTPSHQVTQMGQEVILRCVPISNHLYFYWYRQILGQKVEFLVSFYNNEISEKSEIFDDQFSVERPDGSNFTLKIRSTKLEDSAMYFCASREAGGRADTQYFGPGTRLTVL.